Listed here are 25 T cell receptor beta chains from one sample, sequenced in a study of T cell repertoires in cytomegalovirus infection. These receptors have no identified antigens. Via MiXCR, TCRdb re-called the reads, giving one row per CDR3 protein. The top ten clones hold approximately 15% of a sample with approximately 350,000 distinct CDR3 sequences, about 35% of them seen once. Sample: cultured PBMCs, taken from culture after CMV antigen stimulation. These TCRs come from a human donor in good health (CMV status not recorded). Some clones in this sample may be carry-over from other donors' samples.

This clonotype was observed a handful of times. The V and J genes are TRBV28 and TRBJ2-2; D may be TRBD1 (6 bases). This CDR3 has 14 amino acids. Germline CDR1 is MDHEN and CDR2 is SYDVKM. Trimming took off 10 bases at V and 2 bases at J, with 14 bases between the two ends. CDR3 sequence: CATMTGHNTGELFF. The CDR3 region has the DNA TGTGCCACGATGACAGGACATAACACCGGGGAGCTGTTTTTT.

The DNA of the CDR3 is TGCAGCGTGGGGACTAGCGGGATCCCCCGGTTAGAGCAGTTCTTC. Protein sequence: CSVGTSGIPRLEQFF. The rearrangement links TRBV29-1 to TRBJ2-1, with TRBD2 matching over 13 bases. The V segment lost 6 bases and the J segment 10 bases; nucleotides outside the gene matches: 12. Germline V gene data show CDR1 as SQVTM and CDR2 as ANQGSEA. The CDR3 covers 15 residues.

This clonotype was observed a few times. The chain uses TRBV12-3 or TRBV12-4 and TRBJ2-5, with D tentatively TRBD2 (5 bases). Trimming took off 5 bases at V and 5 bases at J, with 15 bases between the two ends. The CDR3 extends over 14 amino acids. CDR3 DNA sequence: TGTGCCAGCAGTCCGTCCCCACGGAGGGAGACCCAGTACTTC. It translates to CASSPSPRRETQYF.

This clonotype was seen a handful of times. V is TRBV6-1 and J is TRBJ1-5; TRBD1 is a possible D gene (5 bases). V lost 8 bases, J lost 6 bases, and 29 bases lay in between. CDR3 length: 18 residues. CDR1 MNHNS and CDR2 SASEGT come from the germline V gene. The CDR3 region is CASSSPARANLQAQPQHF. CDR3 coding DNA: TGTGCCAGCTCCTCTCCGGCCAGGGCCAATCTCCAGGCTCAGCCCCAGCATTTT.

This clonotype occurred a few times. The chain uses TRBV7-8 and TRBJ1-4; TRBD1 agrees at 8 bases. CDR1 is SGHVS, CDR2 FQNEAQ, per germline. The junction had 7 bases not matched to a gene; V was cut back by 5 bases and J by 2 bases. The CDR3 is 16 residues long. The CDR3: CASSPGQGRTNEKLFF. The CDR3 DNA follows: TGTGCCAGCAGCCCAGGACAGGGCCGGACTAATGAAAAACTGTTTTTT.

V usage is TRBV4-1 and J usage is TRBJ1-2; no clear D. The CDR3 has 15 amino acids. The V end lost 1 base, the J end lost 2 bases, and 11 bases lay between the germline ends. CDR1 MGHRA and CDR2 YSYEKL come from the germline V gene. This CDR3 reads CASSQGYLQNYGYTF. Written as DNA, the CDR3 is TGCGCCAGCAGCCAAGGCTACCTGCAAAACTATGGCTACACCTTC.

The V and J genes are TRBV18 and TRBJ2-1; a possible D gene is TRBD1 (5 bases). Trimming shortened V by 9 bases and J by 2 bases, and 8 bases separated the two germline ends. CDR3 length: 12 amino acids. Germline V gives CDR1 KGHSH, CDR2 LQKENI. The CDR3 bases are TGTGCCAGTTGCAGGGCCTACAATGAGCAGTTCTTC. As protein: CASCRAYNEQFF.

The chain combines TRBV28 with TRBJ1-4, with D maybe TRBD1 (5 bases). Per germline, CDR1 MDHEN and CDR2 SYDVKM. Trimming left V 7 bases short and J 5 bases short, with 11 bases between. CDR3 length equals 13 residues. The CDR3: CASKGAPNEKLFF. The CDR3 region has the DNA TGTGCCAGCAAAGGGGCCCCAAATGAAAAACTGTTTTTT. The whole variable domain, remainder taken from reference TRBV28 and TRBJ1-4, is DVKVTQSSRYLVKRTGEKVFLECVQDMDHENMFWYRQDPGLGLRLIYFSYDVKMKEKGDIPEGYSVSREKKERFSLILESASTNQTSMYLCASKGAPNEKLFFGSGTQLSVL.

This clonotype was recorded a few times. This chain joins TRBV27 and TRBJ1-4; D unresolved. Germline V gene sequence: CDR1 MNHEY, CDR2 SMNVEV (reference sequence). This CDR3 spans 13 amino acids. V lost 6 bases and J lost 5, with 10 bases in between. CDR3 DNA: TGTGCCAGCAGACGGTCTATGAATGAAAAACTGTTTTTT. As protein: CASRRSMNEKLFF.

V is TRBV7-9 and J is TRBJ2-1; D ambiguous. The V end lost 1 base, the J end lost 6 bases, and 7 bases lay between the germline ends. Per the germline V gene, CDR1 is SEHNR and CDR2 is FQNEAQ (reference sequence). The CDR3 loop spans 13 amino acids. As DNA, the CDR3 is TGTGCCAGCAGCTTAGTTGGTTTCAATGAGCAGTTCTTC. This codes for CASSLVGFNEQFF.

The table lists this clonotype with a few counts. A junction end diverges from the germline sequence, so it may reflect a read error. This sequence joins TRBV15 and TRBJ2-2; TRBD2 is a possible D gene (5 bases). Germline V CDR1 and CDR2: LNHNV, YYDKDF (reference sequence). The CDR3 is 18 amino acids. In DNA, the CDR3 is TGTGCCACCAGCCGAGAGGGTAGCCGCAAGACGAACACCGGGGAGCTGTTTTTT. Protein: CATSREGSRKTNTGELFF.

This clonotype was detected only once. This chain uses TRBV27 with TRBJ1-2, with 7 nucleotides matching TRBD1. CDR1 is MNHEY and CDR2 is SMNVEV in the germline V gene (reference sequence). CDR3 length: 17 amino acids. With V trimmed by 4 bases and J by 3 bases, 14 bases remained unmatched. The CDR3 sequence is CASSSKRGQATYYGYTF. DNA for the CDR3: TGTGCCAGCAGTTCTAAGAGGGGGCAGGCTACCTACTATGGCTACACCTTC.

The V and J genes are TRBV7-9 and TRBJ2-7; 11 bases are a match to TRBD1. J gave up 3 bases and V 5 bases, and 9 bases lay outside the gene matches. The CDR3 is 16 amino acids. Germline CDR1 SEHNR, CDR2 FQNEAQ (reference sequence). The CDR3 protein is CASSPKRDRGNYEQYF. CDR3 sequence (DNA): TGTGCCAGCAGCCCGAAACGGGACAGGGGGAACTACGAGCAGTACTTC.

The chain links TRBV4-1 to TRBJ2-5, with unresolved D. This CDR3 contains 15 residues. Germline assignment: CDR1 MGHRA and CDR2 YSYEKL. The ends were cut back, 0 bases at V and 4 bases at J, with 12 bases in the middle. The CDR3 nucleotides are TGCGCCAGCAGCCAAGACCCTAGGATTTTAGAGACCCAGTACTTC. Residues: CASSQDPRILETQYF.

This sequence joins TRBV12-3 or TRBV12-4 and TRBJ2-7; D is perhaps TRBD1 (5 bases). This CDR3 is built from 14 residues. The V and J ends lost 6 bases and 0 bases respectively, with 12 bases between them. Here the CDR3 reads CASSLTGISYEQYF. The CDR3 DNA reads as TGTGCCAGCAGCCTAACAGGAATCTCCTACGAGCAGTACTTC.

The count of this clonotype is one. This chain uses TRBV7-4 with TRBJ2-3, with D possibly TRBD2 on 5 matching bases. In germline, CDR1 is SGHVT, CDR2 SQSDAQ. V lost 5 bases to trimming and J lost 4 bases, with 16 bases between them. This CDR3 spans 15 amino acids. The CDR3 DNA follows: TGTGCCAGCAGCCTGACCGCCTCCGGGGCAGATACGCAGTATTTT. Residues: CASSLTASGADTQYF.

V usage is TRBV4-1 and J usage is TRBJ2-7; no firm D call. The germline V gene encodes CDR1 MGHRA and CDR2 YSYEKL. Trimming removed 0 bases at V and 6 bases at J, with 9 bases between. The CDR3 length is 13 residues. In DNA, the CDR3 is TGCGCCAGCAGCCAAGAATTGGTTTTCGAGCAGTACTTC. Protein sequence: CASSQELVFEQYF.

The V gene is TRBV19, the J gene TRBJ1-5; unclear D gene. The germline V gene has CDR1 LNHDA and CDR2 SQIVND (reference sequence). The CDR3 has 15 amino acids. V was pared by 6 bases and J by 4 bases, with 16 bases between. CDR3 amino acids: CASSQLRAGNQPQHF. The CDR3 DNA is TGTGCCAGTAGCCAACTTAGAGCAGGTAATCAGCCCCAGCATTTT.

This clonotype has a handful of counts. The rearrangement joins TRBV28 to TRBJ1-2; TRBD1 might be the D (5 bases). Trimming pared 3 bases from V and 7 bases from J, leaving 15 bases between. This CDR3 is built from 14 residues. CDR1 MDHEN and CDR2 SYDVKM come from the germline V gene. CDR3 amino acids: CASSFPLGGAGYTF. The CDR3 DNA reads as TGTGCCAGCAGTTTCCCCCTTGGGGGAGCTGGCTACACCTTC.

This clonotype was recorded at least ten times. The chain recombines TRBV12-3 or TRBV12-4 with TRBJ2-3; 14 bases align to TRBD2. Trimming at V came to 7 bases and at J to 4 bases, leaving 4 bases not matched to a gene. This CDR3 has 15 amino acids. The CDR3 sequence is CASIPGLAGADTQYF. DNA for the CDR3: TGTGCCAGCATCCCGGGACTAGCGGGAGCAGATACGCAGTATTTT.

The chain has TRBV5-1 and TRBJ1-2; possibly TRBD1 for D (6 bases). The V gene's germline CDR1 is SGHRS and CDR2 YFSETQ. The length of the CDR3 is 14 residues. Trimming removed 1 base from V and 6 bases from J, with 13 bases in between. CDR3 protein: CASSLTQGIDGYTF. CDR3 sequence (DNA): TGCGCCAGCAGCTTGACCCAGGGGATAGATGGCTACACCTTC.

This clonotype was seen a few times. The chain combines TRBV11-2 with TRBJ1-4; a weak D match, TRBD1 (5 bases). V was clipped by 3 bases and J by 8 bases, with 10 bases between them. Germline V lookup: CDR1 SGHAT, CDR2 FQNNGV. CDR3 length equals 13 residues. The CDR3 DNA reads TGTGCCAGCAGCTTCCAGGGAGAAGAAAAACTGTTTTTT. Encoded protein: CASSFQGEEKLFF.

The sample holds one count of this clonotype. The chain is built from TRBV19 and TRBJ2-1, with D perhaps TRBD2 (5 bases). CDR1 is LNHDA, CDR2 SQIVND, per germline (reference sequence). CDR3 length: 15 amino acids. V was trimmed by 4 bases and J by 4 bases, leaving 14 bases between them. This CDR3 is CASSTTRSGYNEQFF. The CDR3 coding sequence is TGTGCCAGTAGTACCACTAGAAGCGGATACAATGAGCAGTTCTTC.

The J gene is TRBJ2-5, the V gene TRBV6-2 or TRBV6-3; a possible D gene is TRBD2 (6 bases). This CDR3 region has 14 residues. The germline gives CDR1 MNHEY, CDR2 SVGEGT. V was clipped by 4 bases and J by 2 bases, with 11 bases between them. The CDR3 DNA follows: TGTGCCAGCAGTTCCCCTAGCGCACAAGAGACCCAGTACTTC. It yields the protein CASSSPSAQETQYF.

This clonotype was seen more than once but under ten times. This chain uses TRBV6-1 with TRBJ1-2, with no clear D. CDR3 length: 16 residues. Germline V CDR1 and CDR2: MNHNS, SASEGT. The V and J ends lost 2 bases and 4 bases respectively, with 17 bases between them. CDR3 protein: CASSELGVPASYGYTF. The CDR3 DNA reads TGTGCCAGCAGTGAACTCGGGGTGCCGGCCTCCTATGGCTACACCTTC.